Below, 23 T cell receptor beta chains from the same sample are listed, as sequenced in a study of beta chain features in type 1 diabetes. Expressed TCRB transcripts were sequenced because the entire RNA isolate underwent reverse transcription. Repertoires were generated with immunoSEQ multiplex PCR, while TCRdb's copy carries only in-frame clones and drops some. Of around 450,000 clones listed, more than 9.5% are singletons. The sample consisted of naive CD4+ T cells from blood. These receptors originate from a woman aged 18-29 years in good health.

The chain is built from TRBV5-4 and TRBJ2-1, with D possibly being TRBD2 (6 bases). There are 15 residues in the CDR3. Germline lookup yields CDR1 SGHNT and CDR2 YYREEE (reference sequence). V lost 3 bases and J lost 3, with 13 bases in between. This chain's CDR3 is CASSSPSGSYNEQFF. For the CDR3, the DNA is TGTGCCAGCAGCTCTCCATCCGGGAGCTACAATGAGCAGTTCTTC.

Ten or more counts support this clone. As DNA, the CDR3 is TGTGCCAGCTCAACTGGGGCCAACGTCCTGACTTTC. The encoded protein is CASSTGANVLTF. V gene TRBV18 combines with J gene TRBJ2-6, with D uncertain. CDR3 length: 12 amino acids. Germline-derived CDR1 and CDR2 are KGHSH and LQKENI. Trimming pared 5 bases from V and 2 bases from J, leaving 1 base between.

This clone was observed a handful of times. The chain recombines TRBV7-8 with TRBJ2-7; D is unresolved. The germline V and J ends were trimmed by 2 bases and 6 bases, with 11 bases remaining between them. The germline CDR1 and CDR2 sequences are SGHVS and FQNEAQ. This CDR3 has 13 residues. The chain's CDR3 is CASSLTQESEQYV. CDR3 nucleotide sequence: TGTGCCAGCAGCTTAACGCAGGAGTCCGAGCAGTACGTC.

This sequence joins TRBV4-3 and TRBJ2-1; tentatively, D is TRBD2 (5 bases). Per germline, CDR1 LGHNA and CDR2 YSLEER. V gave up 6 bases and J gave up 9 bases, with 9 bases separating them. The CDR3 runs 11 residues. The CDR3 nucleotides are TGCGCCAGCAGTCGGGGAGTTGAGCAGTTCTTC. Translation gives CASSRGVEQFF.

This clone came up a few times. This chain connects TRBV7-2 to TRBJ1-1, with D unclear. Trimming removed 3 bases from V and 0 bases from J, with 5 bases in between. The CDR3 consists of 13 residues. Germline assignment: CDR1 SGHTA and CDR2 FQGNSA. The CDR3 DNA reads as TGTGCCAGCAGCTTCGAGGTGAACACTGAAGCTTTCTTT. Its translation: CASSFEVNTEAFF.

The CDR3, as DNA: TGTGCCAGCAGCCCCCTCGGGGCATACATTCAGTACTTC. It codes for CASSPLGAYIQYF. The rearrangement joins TRBV14 to TRBJ2-4; D may correspond to TRBD1 or TRBD2 (5 bases each). The V gene's germline CDR1 is SGHDN and CDR2 FVKESK. The CDR3 runs 13 residues. V was clipped by 4 bases and J by 8 bases, with 12 bases between them.

With respect to this clone: One end of the junction fails to match germline, which may point to a read error. The rearrangement links TRBV29-1 to TRBJ2-1; no clear D gene. Germline V gives CDR1 SQVTM, CDR2 ANQGSEA. The CDR3 is made up of 13 amino acids. CDR3 loop: CSVVGDSNNEQFF. The CDR3 bases are TGCAGCGTTGTAGGTGACTCCAACAATGAGCAGTTCTTC.

The genes are TRBV29-1 and TRBJ1-1; 8 positions agree with TRBD1. The V gene's germline CDR1 is SQVTM and CDR2 ANQGSEA. Losses at the gene ends were 4 bases for V and 5 bases for J; bases not matched to a gene: 3. The CDR3 consists of 12 residues. The CDR3 coding sequence is TGCAGCGTTGTAACAGGGGGAACTGAAGCTTTCTTT. Translation gives CSVVTGGTEAFF.

This clone was counted only a few times. The chain combines TRBV7-3 with TRBJ2-1, with a possible D match to TRBD1 (5 bases). The CDR3 has 14 residues. Germline V gives CDR1 SGHTA, CDR2 FQGTGA. The ends were cut back, 4 bases at V and 4 bases at J, with 11 bases in the middle. The CDR3 here is CASSSTGVYNEQFF. The DNA for the CDR3 is TGTGCCAGCAGCTCTACAGGAGTTTACAATGAGCAGTTCTTC.

This clone was found a few times. The rearrangement joins TRBV21-1 to TRBJ2-2; TRBD2 is the table's D call, not checked against the DNA. TRBV21-1 is described as a pseudogene. The CDR3 is 18 residues long. The CDR3 bases are TGTGCCAGCAGCAAAGTTTCGGGGAGTCCTACGAACACCGGGGAGCTGTTTTTT. Translating it yields CASSKVSGSPTNTGELFF.

This clone appeared a few times. This sequence joins TRBV18 and TRBJ2-1, with 9 bases fitting TRBD1. The germline V gene encodes CDR1 KGHSH and CDR2 LQKENI. Trimming at V came to 2 bases and at J to 5 bases, leaving 4 bases not matched to a gene. This CDR3 is 15 amino acids long. Here the CDR3 DNA reads TGTGCCAGCTCACCAGGACAGGGGTGGAACAATGAGCAGTTCTTC. This sequence encodes CASSPGQGWNNEQFF.

This clone was recorded many times. The chain carries TRBV30 and TRBJ1-1; D call uncertain. Germline loops: CDR1 GTSNPN, CDR2 SVGIG (reference sequence). The CDR3 is 14 amino acids. V was pared by 0 bases and J by 1 base, with 9 bases between. The DNA of the CDR3 is TGTGCCTGGAGTGTCGAATACAGGAACACTGAAGCTTTCTTT. Encoded protein: CAWSVEYRNTEAFF.

A few counts support this clone. This sequence joins TRBV9 and TRBJ2-1; D unresolved. V lost 5 bases and J 0 bases, leaving 12 bases between the germline ends. Germline CDR1 reads SGDLS; CDR2 reads YYNGEE. The CDR3 is 15 residues long. The CDR3 here is CASRVETSSYNEQFF. The CDR3, as DNA: TGTGCCAGCAGGGTTGAAACAAGCTCCTACAATGAGCAGTTCTTC.

Only a few counts were recorded for this clone. The chain recombines TRBV10-2 with TRBJ2-7; perhaps TRBD1 as D (6 bases). The germline V and J ends were trimmed by 6 bases and 5 bases, with 11 bases remaining between them. The CDR3 runs 12 residues. Germline CDR1 is WSHSY and CDR2 is SAAADI. The CDR3 protein is CASRFNRDEQYF. CDR3 in DNA: TGCGCCAGCAGGTTTAACAGGGACGAGCAGTACTTC.

Regarding this clone: Other DNA sequences of this sample code for an identical CDR3. This rearrangement joins TRBV2 to TRBJ2-3; D not certain. Trimming shortened V by 8 bases and J by 5 bases, and 5 bases separated the two germline ends. The CDR3 has 10 residues. Germline V lookup: CDR1 SNHLY, CDR2 FYNNEI. CDR3 protein: CASSQDTQYF. Here the CDR3 DNA reads TGTGCCAGCTCCCAAGATACGCAGTATTTT.

V is TRBV7-2 and J is TRBJ2-5, with D perhaps TRBD1 (6 bases). Germline-derived CDR1 and CDR2 are SGHTA and FQGNSA. The CDR3 consists of 14 residues. V was cut by 5 bases and J by 5 bases, with 15 bases left in between. This chain's CDR3 is CASSQQDSSETQYF. CDR3 nucleotides: TGTGCCAGCAGCCAGCAGGACAGTTCCGAGACCCAGTACTTC.

In this sample, this clone turned up a few times. V gene TRBV4-2 combines with J gene TRBJ2-3; D remains unclear. V lost 5 bases and J 1 base, leaving 7 bases between the germline ends. This CDR3 is 13 amino acids long. Germline V gives CDR1 LGHNA, CDR2 YNFKEQ. In DNA, the CDR3 is TGTGCCAGCAGCGCCCGGGGCACAGATACGCAGTATTTT. Translation: CASSARGTDTQYF.

This clone was detected only a few times. V is TRBV18 and J is TRBJ1-6; D uncertain. V was cut by 2 bases and J by 8 bases, with 13 bases left in between. The V gene's germline CDR1 is KGHSH and CDR2 LQKENI. CDR3 length: 15 residues. Here the CDR3 DNA reads TGTGCCAGCTCACCATTAAACCCGAGGGATTCACCCCTCCACTTT. This gives the protein CASSPLNPRDSPLHF.

The chain employs TRBV7-2 and TRBJ1-5, with a tentative D call TRBD1 (5 bases). CDR1 is SGHTA, CDR2 FQGNSA, per germline. The ends were cut back, 6 bases at V and 7 bases at J, with 13 bases in the middle. The CDR3 is made up of 13 amino acids. The CDR3 sequence: CASRLGPGQPQHF. CDR3 coding DNA: TGTGCCAGCAGGCTGGGGCCTGGGCAGCCCCAGCATTTT.

This chain uses TRBV7-9 with TRBJ2-7; unclear D gene. The CDR3 has 14 residues. Trimming removed 5 bases from V and 7 bases from J, with 18 bases in between. The germline V gene encodes CDR1 SEHNR and CDR2 FQNEAQ (reference sequence). The CDR3 here is CASSRSGSHGEQYF. The CDR3 nucleotides are TGTGCCAGCAGCCGCTCCGGGTCCCACGGAGAGCAGTACTTC.

The chain uses TRBV7-9 and TRBJ2-6; D possibly corresponds to TRBD2 (5 bases). Trimming shortened V by 2 bases and J by 0 bases, and 17 bases separated the two germline ends. This CDR3 spans 19 amino acids. Per the germline V gene, CDR1 is SEHNR and CDR2 is FQNEAQ (reference sequence). CDR3 DNA sequence: TGTGCCAGCAGCTTACCCCCGGACGCTAGCCTCTCTGGGGCCAACGTCCTGACTTTC. Its translation: CASSLPPDASLSGANVLTF.

This chain links TRBV7-9 with TRBJ2-7, with D maybe TRBD1 (6 bases). V lost 5 bases and J 5 bases, leaving 16 bases between the germline ends. Germline V gene lookup returns CDR1 SEHNR and CDR2 FQNEAQ (reference sequence). The CDR3 has 14 residues. CDR3 coding DNA: TGTGCCAGCAGCCTAACACAGGGTCCCAACGAGCAGTACTTC. Its protein is CASSLTQGPNEQYF.

This clone was counted between two and nine times. The chain joins TRBV4-2 to TRBJ2-3; D is possibly TRBD1 (5 bases). V was shortened by 0 bases and J by 3 bases, with 13 bases between the two germline ends. The length of the CDR3 is 16 residues. Germline values: CDR1 LGHNA, CDR2 YNFKEQ. The CDR3 protein is CASSQDQGSWTDTQYF. The CDR3, as DNA: TGTGCCAGCAGCCAAGATCAGGGCTCCTGGACAGATACGCAGTATTTT.